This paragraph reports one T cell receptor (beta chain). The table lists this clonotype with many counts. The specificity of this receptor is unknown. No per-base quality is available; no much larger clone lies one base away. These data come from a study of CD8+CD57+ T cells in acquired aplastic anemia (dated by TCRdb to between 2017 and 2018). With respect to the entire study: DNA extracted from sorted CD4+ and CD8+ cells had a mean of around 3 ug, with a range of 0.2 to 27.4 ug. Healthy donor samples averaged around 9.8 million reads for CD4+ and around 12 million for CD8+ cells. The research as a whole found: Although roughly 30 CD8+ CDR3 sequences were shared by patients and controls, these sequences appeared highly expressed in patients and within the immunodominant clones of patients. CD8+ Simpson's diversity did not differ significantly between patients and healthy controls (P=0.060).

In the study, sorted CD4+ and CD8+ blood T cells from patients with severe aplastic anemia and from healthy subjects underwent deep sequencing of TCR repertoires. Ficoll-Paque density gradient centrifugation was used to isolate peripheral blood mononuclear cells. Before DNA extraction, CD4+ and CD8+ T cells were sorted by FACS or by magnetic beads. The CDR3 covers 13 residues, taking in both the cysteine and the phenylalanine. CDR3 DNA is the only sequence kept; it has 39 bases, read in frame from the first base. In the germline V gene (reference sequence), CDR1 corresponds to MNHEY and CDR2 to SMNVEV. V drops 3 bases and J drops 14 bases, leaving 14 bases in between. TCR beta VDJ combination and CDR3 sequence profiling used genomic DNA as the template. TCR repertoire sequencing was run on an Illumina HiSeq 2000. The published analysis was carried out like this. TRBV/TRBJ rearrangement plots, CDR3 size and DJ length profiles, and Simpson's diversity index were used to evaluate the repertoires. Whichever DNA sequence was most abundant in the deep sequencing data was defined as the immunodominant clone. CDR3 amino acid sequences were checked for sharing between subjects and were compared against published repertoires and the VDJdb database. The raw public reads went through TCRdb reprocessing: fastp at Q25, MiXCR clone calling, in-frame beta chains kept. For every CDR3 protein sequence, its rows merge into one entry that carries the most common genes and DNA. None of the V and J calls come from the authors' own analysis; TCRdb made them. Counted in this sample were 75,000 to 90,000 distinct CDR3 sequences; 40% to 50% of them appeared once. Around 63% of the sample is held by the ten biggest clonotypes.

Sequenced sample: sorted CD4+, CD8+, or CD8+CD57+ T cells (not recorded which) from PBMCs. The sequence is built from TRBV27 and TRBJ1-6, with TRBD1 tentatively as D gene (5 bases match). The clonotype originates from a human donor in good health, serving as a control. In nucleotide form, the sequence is TGTGCCAGCAGTTTTGGGACTTCTGCTTCCCTCCACTTT. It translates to CASSFGTSASLHF.